This TCR beta chain originates from a study of immune heterogeneity within non-small cell lung tumors. Germline V gene lookup returns CDR1 DFQATT and CDR2 SNEGSKA (reference sequence). V gave up 2 bases and J gave up 0 bases, with 17 bases separating them. The CDR3 spans 16 residues. Template came from bulk tumor genomic DNA, at roughly 580 ng per sample. Primary tumors were biopsied several times each, far apart, intraoperatively. The patients were newly diagnosed with non-small cell lung cancer, had not been treated, and had curative surgery. By sample share, this clonotype is medium-sized (0.01 to 0.1%). TCR beta CDR3 was amplified by multiplex PCR, first round roughly 10 cycles, 32 V and 13 J primers. TCRdb ran MiXCR on the multiplex PCR reads and lists one entry per CDR3 protein. The sample consists of several thousand distinct CDR3 sequences, about a fifth of them appearing once.

The sequenced material came from lung tumor tissue. The chain links TRBV20-1 to TRBJ2-7; possibly TRBD1 for D (6 bases). This clonotype originated in a man aged 60-69 years with non-small cell lung cancer. The CDR3 sequence is CSARSSGQSRSYEQYF. The CDR3 region has the DNA TGCAGTGCTAGATCCTCTGGACAGTCCCGCTCCTACGAGCAGTACTTC.